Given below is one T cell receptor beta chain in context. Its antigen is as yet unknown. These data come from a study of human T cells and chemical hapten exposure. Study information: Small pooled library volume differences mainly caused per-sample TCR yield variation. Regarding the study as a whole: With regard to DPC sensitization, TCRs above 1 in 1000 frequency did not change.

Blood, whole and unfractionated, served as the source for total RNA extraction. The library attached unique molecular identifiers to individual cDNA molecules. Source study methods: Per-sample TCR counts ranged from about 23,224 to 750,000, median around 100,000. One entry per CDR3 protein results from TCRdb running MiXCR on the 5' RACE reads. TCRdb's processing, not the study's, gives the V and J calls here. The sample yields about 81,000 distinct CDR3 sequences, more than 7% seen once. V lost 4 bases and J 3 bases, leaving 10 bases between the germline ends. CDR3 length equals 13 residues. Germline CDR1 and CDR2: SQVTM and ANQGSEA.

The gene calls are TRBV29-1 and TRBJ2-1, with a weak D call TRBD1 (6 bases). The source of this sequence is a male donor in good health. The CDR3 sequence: CSVAPDSYNEQFF. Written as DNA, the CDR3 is TGCAGCGTTGCCCCGGACAGCTACAATGAGCAGTTCTTC.